The 26 T cell receptor beta chains in this list originate from one sample, sequenced in a study of blood T cell repertoires in COVID-19. Repertoires were generated with immunoSEQ multiplex PCR, while TCRdb's copy carries only in-frame clones and drops some. This table has some 200,000 clones, about 86% appearing once. The source material was peripheral blood. The receptors stem from a woman in her fifties or sixties with acute or convalescent COVID-19.

The chain couples TRBV6-5 to TRBJ1-4, with 9 bases identical to TRBD1. The ends lost 6 bases at V and 7 bases at J; junction bases unmatched: 9. The CDR3 has 15 residues. Germline V gene lookup returns CDR1 MNHEY and CDR2 SVGAGI. This CDR3 is CASSQQGAPREKLFF. The CDR3 region has the DNA TGTGCCAGCAGCCAACAGGGGGCACCGCGTGAAAAACTGTTTTTT.

The chain is built from TRBV5-4 and TRBJ2-3, with D possibly TRBD2 on 6 matching bases. V was trimmed by 0 bases and J by 0 bases, leaving 23 bases between them. The CDR3 loop spans 20 amino acids. CDR1 is SGHNT, CDR2 YYREEE, per germline (reference sequence). The CDR3, as DNA: TGTGCCAGCAGCTTGGGGCCCCCATTCATTGCGGGGAGAAGCACAGATACGCAGTATTTT. Encoded protein: CASSLGPPFIAGRSTDTQYF.

The chain is built from TRBV7-9 and TRBJ1-1; a possible D gene is TRBD1 (5 bases). V was clipped by 5 bases and J by 4 bases, with 11 bases between them. Looked up from germline, CDR1 is SEHNR and CDR2 is FQNEAQ (reference sequence). This CDR3 comprises 13 residues. CDR3 nucleotide sequence: TGTGCCAGCAGCGGGGTCGGGGGCACTGAAGCTTTCTTT. It is translated as CASSGVGGTEAFF.

The DNA for the CDR3 is TGTGCCAGCAGCCCGGGAGGGGGCGGCCAAGAGACCCAGTACTTC. Its translation: CASSPGGGGQETQYF. The chain carries TRBV7-2 and TRBJ2-5; perhaps TRBD2 as D (8 bases). V gave up 5 bases and J gave up 1 base, with 14 bases separating them. The CDR3 runs to 15 residues. Germline CDR1 reads SGHTA; CDR2 reads FQGNSA.

The CDR3 nucleotides read TGTGCCACCAGCAGCGGGGGACCCGGGGAGCTGTTTTTT. This encodes CATSSGGPGELFF. The chain is built from TRBV15 and TRBJ2-2, with D possibly TRBD2 on 6 matching bases. In germline, CDR1 is LNHNV, CDR2 YYDKDF (reference sequence). The CDR3 extends over 13 amino acids. V dropped 3 bases and J dropped 6 bases, with 8 bases sitting between them.

The sample holds one count of this clone. V is TRBV18 and J is TRBJ1-2; 8 bases fit TRBD1. With V trimmed by 6 bases and J by 2 bases, 8 bases remained unmatched. The germline V gene has CDR1 KGHSH and CDR2 LQKENI. This CDR3 contains 15 residues. The CDR3 bases are TGTGCCAGCTCTCCGGACAGGGCCTTGAACTATGGCTACACCTTC. This translates into CASSPDRALNYGYTF.

This CDR3 is CASSASRNTEAFF. The CDR3 nucleotides read TGTGCCAGCAGCGCATCTAGAAACACTGAAGCTTTCTTT. The rearrangement uses TRBV9 and TRBJ1-1; no reliable D call. The germline CDR1 and CDR2 sequences are SGDLS and YYNGEE. The CDR3 consists of 13 residues. Trimming left V 3 bases short and J 2 bases short, with 8 bases between.

There are a few counts of this clone. The chain employs TRBV28 and TRBJ2-7, with D perhaps matching TRBD2 (5 bases). V gave up 3 bases and J gave up 4 bases, with 16 bases separating them. The CDR3 extends over 15 amino acids. Germline V CDR1 and CDR2: MDHEN, SYDVKM. The CDR3 bases are TGTGCCAGCAGTTTCGAGCGCGGGTTCTTTTACGAGCAGTACTTC. Translated, it gives CASSFERGFFYEQYF. The variable domain in full, completed from reference TRBV28 and TRBJ2-7, reads DVKVTQSSRYLVKRTGEKVFLECVQDMDHENMFWYRQDPGLGLRLIYFSYDVKMKEKGDIPEGYSVSREKKERFSLILESASTNQTSMYLCASSFERGFFYEQYFGPGTRLTVT.

The chain carries TRBV23-1 and TRBJ1-5; 9 bases fit TRBD1. TRBV23-1 belongs to the ORF category, with a function that is uncertain. Trimming took 4 bases from V and 2 from J; bases not matched to a gene: 21. This CDR3 contains 21 residues. The CDR3 DNA sequence: TGCGCCAGCAGTCCCTCGAGTACCCGGGACAGGGTTGACATCGGCAATCAGCCCCAGCATTTT. Encoded protein: CASSPSSTRDRVDIGNQPQHF.

The V call is TRBV28, the J call TRBJ2-7, with 11 bases aligning to TRBD2. This CDR3 has 14 residues. The germline V gene encodes CDR1 MDHEN and CDR2 SYDVKM. V lost 2 bases and J lost 3; bases outside the gene matches: 0. Written as DNA, the CDR3 is TGTGCCAGCAGTTTACTAGCGGGGGGCTACGAGCAGTACTTC. Its translation is CASSLLAGGYEQYF. Together with reference TRBV28 and TRBJ2-7, the CDR3 gives the full variable domain: DVKVTQSSRYLVKRTGEKVFLECVQDMDHENMFWYRQDPGLGLRLIYFSYDVKMKEKGDIPEGYSVSREKKERFSLILESASTNQTSMYLCASSLLAGGYEQYFGPGTRLTVT.

This clone was recorded once. The CDR3 nucleotides are TGTGCCAGCAGCCAAGGTGGCGGTTCGTTGAACACTGAAGCTTTCTTT. Amino acid sequence: CASSQGGGSLNTEAFF. The J gene is TRBJ1-1, the V gene TRBV3-1 (or the pseudogene TRBV3-2); the D is unclear. The CDR3 has 16 residues. Deletions cut 1 base from V and 0 bases from J, with 12 bases between. Germline loops: CDR1 LGHDT, CDR2 YNNKEL (reference sequence).

The chain is built from TRBV7-2 and TRBJ1-2, with 7 bases identical to TRBD1. The CDR3 length is 13 residues. CDR1 SGHTA and CDR2 FQGNSA come from the germline V gene. Unmatched junction bases numbered 4, after V lost 5 bases and J lost 4 bases. For the CDR3, the DNA is TGTGCCAGCAGCCCCCGGACAGGCTATGGCTACACCTTC. Translating it yields CASSPRTGYGYTF.

The V and J genes are TRBV6-2 or TRBV6-3 and TRBJ1-2; TRBD1 matches 7 bases. V lost 0 bases, J lost 6 bases, and 4 bases stayed unmatched. The CDR3 runs to 14 residues. Germline lookup yields CDR1 MNHEY and CDR2 SVGEGT. The CDR3: CASSYSPRGDGYTF. The CDR3, as DNA: TGTGCCAGCAGTTACTCCCCCAGGGGGGATGGCTACACCTTC.

The V call is TRBV5-6, the J call TRBJ1-6, with TRBD1 matching over 8 bases. The germline gives CDR1 SGHDT, CDR2 YYEEEE. V lost 2 bases, J lost 9 bases, and 7 bases stayed unmatched. CDR3 length: 15 residues. CDR3 in DNA: TGTGCCAGCAGCTTCCGGACAGGGATGCGTTCACCCCTCCACTTT. Translation gives CASSFRTGMRSPLHF. Full variable domain (outside the CDR3, taken from reference TRBV5-6 and TRBJ1-6): DAGVTQSPTHLIKTRGQQVTLRCSPKSGHDTVSWYQQALGQGPQFIFQYYEEEERQRGNFPDRFSGHQFPNYSSELNVNALLLGDSALYLCASSFRTGMRSPLHFGNGTRLTVT.

This sequence joins TRBV4-3 and TRBJ2-2, with a possible D match to TRBD2 (6 bases). V was clipped by 0 bases and J by 2 bases, with 7 bases between them. The germline V gene has CDR1 LGHNA and CDR2 YSLEER. CDR3 size: 15 residues. The CDR3 reads CASSQEGLNTGELFF. CDR3 nucleotides: TGCGCCAGCAGCCAAGAGGGACTCAACACCGGGGAGCTGTTTTTT.

This clone was picked up one time. Here the CDR3 DNA reads TGTGCCAGCAGTGAAGTCACCACAGAAAAACTGTTTTTT. It specifies CASSEVTTEKLFF. This chain joins TRBV6-1 and TRBJ1-4; D gene uncertain. The CDR3 totals 13 residues. Trimming shortened V by 1 base and J by 8 bases, and 8 bases separated the two germline ends. The V gene's germline CDR1 is MNHNS and CDR2 SASEGT.

The V gene is TRBV30, the J gene TRBJ1-1, with D hard to call. V lost 1 base to trimming and J lost 2 bases, with 5 bases between them. Looked up from germline, CDR1 is GTSNPN and CDR2 is SVGIG (reference sequence). The CDR3 spans 12 residues. CDR3 in amino acids: CAWSDSNTEAFF. CDR3 nucleotide sequence: TGTGCCTGGAGTGACAGTAACACTGAAGCTTTCTTT.

The chain combines TRBV19 with TRBJ1-2; D possibly corresponds to TRBD1 (6 bases). Germline V CDR1 and CDR2: LNHDA, SQIVND (reference sequence). This CDR3 comprises 10 residues. CDR3 sequence: CRGGGLGYTF. The CDR3, as DNA: TGTCGCGGGGGGGGCCTTGGCTACACCTTC.

The J gene is TRBJ2-7, the V gene TRBV11-2; 11 bases map to TRBD2. The CDR3 spans 14 residues. V lost 2 bases and J lost 3; bases outside the gene matches: 0. Germline CDR1 SGHAT, CDR2 FQNNGV. The CDR3 spells CASSLTSGGYEQYF. CDR3 nucleotide sequence: TGTGCCAGCAGCTTAACTAGCGGGGGCTACGAGCAGTACTTC.

CDR3 region: CASSLPSAIGKNIQYF. As DNA, the CDR3 is TGTGCCAGCAGCTTACCCAGCGCCATCGGCAAAAACATTCAGTACTTC. The chain combines TRBV7-3 with TRBJ2-4; D unclear. V lost 2 bases, J lost 3 bases, and 14 bases lay in between. The CDR3 sequence is 16 residues long. CDR1 is SGHTA and CDR2 is FQGTGA in the germline V gene.

The J gene is TRBJ1-5, the V gene TRBV2, with TRBD1 matching 9 bases. Germline values: CDR1 SNHLY, CDR2 FYNNEI. The CDR3 spans 17 residues. V trimming: 4 bases; J trimming: 5 bases; junction bases outside the gene matches: 12. CDR3 sequence reads: CASSGGQGFRRDQPQHF. CDR3 DNA sequence: TGTGCCAGCAGTGGGGGACAGGGTTTTCGAAGGGATCAGCCCCAGCATTTT.

The chain joins TRBV7-9 to TRBJ1-5; D might be TRBD1 (5 bases). The CDR3 is 13 amino acids. V lost 6 bases and J 7 bases, leaving 13 bases between the germline ends. CDR1 SEHNR and CDR2 FQNEAQ come from the germline V gene (reference sequence). The CDR3 is CASSSGGYQPQHF. DNA for the CDR3: TGTGCCAGCAGTTCCGGGGGGTACCAGCCCCAGCATTTT.

This clone was picked up one time. The chain combines TRBV5-1 with TRBJ1-4; D might be TRBD1 (5 bases). The CDR3 sequence is 16 residues long. Between the trimmed V and J ends, which lost 0 bases and 4 bases, there was a span of 13 bases. From germline, CDR1 is SGHRS and CDR2 YFSETQ. CDR3 loop: CASSLARDSGNEKLFF. The CDR3 nucleotides read TGCGCCAGCAGCTTGGCGCGGGACTCCGGTAATGAAAAACTGTTTTTT.

This chain connects TRBV2 to TRBJ2-1; 11 bases fit TRBD2. The CDR3 consists of 20 residues. V lost 6 bases and J lost 0; bases outside the gene matches: 16. Looked up from germline, CDR1 is SNHLY and CDR2 is FYNNEI. The CDR3 nucleotides read TGTGCCAGCAGCCGGACCGCCGGACTAGCGGGTCAGAGCTCCTACAATGAGCAGTTCTTC. It is translated as CASSRTAGLAGQSSYNEQFF.

The chain has TRBV9 and TRBJ1-3; tentatively, D is TRBD1 (5 bases). CDR1 and CDR2 from the germline V gene are SGDLS and YYNGEE. This CDR3 has 16 residues. V was clipped by 4 bases and J by 4 bases, with 18 bases between them. The CDR3 DNA follows: TGTGCCAGCAGCTACAATAGCGGGGCCACAGGAAACACCATATATTTT. Translating it yields CASSYNSGATGNTIYF.

The V gene is TRBV9, the J gene TRBJ1-3; unclear D gene. Between the trimmed V and J ends, which lost 10 bases and 1 base, there was a span of 15 bases. In germline, CDR1 is SGDLS, CDR2 YYNGEE. The CDR3 runs to 14 residues. The CDR3 region is CASGGGYSGNTIYF. CDR3 in DNA: TGTGCCTCGGGAGGCGGTTATTCTGGAAACACCATATATTTT.